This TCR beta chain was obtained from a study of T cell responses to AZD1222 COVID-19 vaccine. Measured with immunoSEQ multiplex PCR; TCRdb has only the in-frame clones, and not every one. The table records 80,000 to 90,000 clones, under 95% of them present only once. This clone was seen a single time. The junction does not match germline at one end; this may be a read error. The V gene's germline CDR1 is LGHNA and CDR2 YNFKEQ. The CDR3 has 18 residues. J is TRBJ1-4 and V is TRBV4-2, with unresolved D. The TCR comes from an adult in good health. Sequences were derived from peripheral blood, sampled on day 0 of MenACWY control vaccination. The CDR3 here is CASSQAGSTGATDEKLFF. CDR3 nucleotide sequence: TGTGCCAGCAGCCAAGCCGGAAGTACGGGCGCAACTGATGAAAAACTGTTTTTT.